The 4 T cell receptor beta chains reported below all come from one sample, sequenced in a study of T-cell reconstitution after alpha-beta-depleted transplantation in children. During its preparation, the TCRbeta library received unique molecular identifiers. Each CDR3 protein is one row after TCRdb ran MiXCR on the PCR reads. The table lists 490,000 or so distinct CDR3 sequences, around an eighth of them singletons. The sample in question was PBMCs from the stem cell graft donor, obtained from the stem cell graft. These TCRs come from a human donor who donated a stem cell graft to a child with combined immunodeficiency.

This chain links TRBV20-1 with TRBJ2-2; D may be TRBD2 (6 bases). The CDR3 is 13 amino acids. Trimming stripped 1 base from V and 3 bases from J, with 6 bases between. Germline values: CDR1 DFQATT, CDR2 SNEGSKA (reference sequence). CDR3 in amino acids: CSARVADTGELFF. The CDR3 DNA reads TGCAGTGCTAGAGTAGCGGACACCGGGGAGCTGTTTTTT.

This chain uses TRBV30 with TRBJ2-5, with 9 bases identical to TRBD1. Losses at the gene ends were 0 bases for V and 4 bases for J; bases not matched to a gene: 6. The CDR3 extends over 15 amino acids. The germline V gene has CDR1 GTSNPN and CDR2 SVGIG (reference sequence). DNA for the CDR3: TGTGCCTGGAGTGTCAAGGGACAGGGACGAGAGACCCAGTACTTC. Protein product: CAWSVKGQGRETQYF.

The chain carries TRBV4-3 and TRBJ1-4; possibly TRBD1 for D (5 bases). The V gene's germline CDR1 is LGHNA and CDR2 YSLEER. Deletions cut 4 bases from V and 13 bases from J, with 19 bases between. CDR3 length equals 14 residues. The CDR3 region is CASSRDLGTEGLFF. In nucleotides, the CDR3 is TGCGCCAGCAGCCGAGATCTAGGGACCGAGGGACTGTTTTTT.

The sample holds a few counts of this clonotype. The V and J genes are TRBV6-1 and TRBJ2-3; 8 bases map to TRBD1. The ends lost 1 base at V and 4 bases at J; junction bases unmatched: 4. Germline V CDR1 and CDR2: MNHNS, SASEGT. CDR3 size: 15 residues. The DNA for the CDR3 is TGTGCCAGCAGTGAAGGGATACAGGGGGCAGATACGCAGTATTTT. Translation gives CASSEGIQGADTQYF.